Listed below are T cell receptor beta chains from one sample, sequenced in a study of shared clonotypes between healthy human individuals. The protocol was immunoSEQ multiplex PCR, while the TCRdb copy is restricted to in-frame clones and leaves out a portion. The data contain some 2.4 million clones, 93% of them singletons. Sample: naive CD4+ T cells from PBMCs. All receptors come from a young man in good health. Some clones in this sample may be carry-over from other donors' samples. Both conserved end residues are part of each CDR3. D genes are given only for firm matches. Some rows have no size entry. The others give once, few or many, or a class for an expanded clone.

NA,TRBV28,TRBJ1-5,19,TRBD1,TGTGCCAGCAGTACAACCGGGACAGGGGGCTTCAATAGCAATCAGCCCCAGCATTTT,CASSTTGTGGFNSNQPQHF
NA,TRBV9,TRBJ1-2,16,TRBD1,TGTGCCAGCAGCGTATCTTCCGGGGACAGGGGATCTGGCTACACCTTC,CASSVSSGDRGSGYTF
NA,TRBV28,TRBJ2-5,16,NA,TGTGCCAGCAGTCGCCGGCAGGGGCACAAAGTGGGTACCCAGTACTTC,CASSRRQGHKVGTQYF
once,TRBV29-1,TRBJ2-7,14,NA,TGCAGCGTTGAAGAGGGGAGCAGGGGCTACGAGCAGTACTTC,CSVEEGSRGYEQYF
NA,TRBV7-3,TRBJ2-5,19,TRBD2,TGTGCCAGCAGCTTAACTGGCGCTAGCGGGGGCCTGGTTGGAGAGACCCAGTACTTC,CASSLTGASGGLVGETQYF
NA,TRBV27,TRBJ2-1,16,TRBD2,TGTGCCAGCAGGCCTCGAGTCCTAGCGGTATACAATGAGCAGTTCTTC,CASRPRVLAVYNEQFF
NA,TRBV7-2,TRBJ2-5,16,TRBD1,TGTGCCAGCAGCTTAGCCCTGACAGGGGGCCAAGAGACCCAGTACTTC,CASSLALTGGQETQYF
NA,TRBV19,TRBJ1-5,14,NA,TGTGCCAGTAGCCCCCCCCCGGGGAATCAGCCCCAGCATTTT,CASSPPPGNQPQHF
NA,TRBV6-5,TRBJ2-2,13,NA,TGTGCCAGCAGTTACCCGGGGACAGGGGAGCTGTTTTTT,CASSYPGTGELFF
NA,TRBV28,TRBJ2-7,15,TRBD1,TGTGCCAGCAATAATAACAGGGGCTCCGTTTACGAGCAGTACTTC,CASNNNRGSVYEQYF
NA,TRBV6-6,TRBJ2-1,16,NA,TGTGCCAGCAGCATCGAGTGGGGGTCTGGGATGAATGAGCAGTTCTTC,CASSIEWGSGMNEQFF
NA,TRBV15,TRBJ1-1,14,NA,TGTGCCACCAGCCAAGGTGTGGTGAACACTGAAGCTTTCTTT,CATSQGVVNTEAFF
NA,TRBV5-1,TRBJ1-3,19,NA,TGCGCCAGCAGCCCCTCCGGGACCCTTTCAACGAGATTTGGAAACACCATATATTTT,CASSPSGTLSTRFGNTIYF
NA,TRBV27,TRBJ2-3,13,NA,TGTGCCAGCAAGGTTCCGGGAAAAGATACGCAGTATTTT,CASKVPGKDTQYF
NA,TRBV28,TRBJ2-1,16,NA,TGTGCCAGCAGTTTAGCGGCGGGGTCGGTGGACAATGAGCAGTTCTTC,CASSLAAGSVDNEQFF
once,TRBV16,TRBJ2-5,12,NA,TGTGCCAGCAGCCAATCGGGGGAGACCCAGTACTTC,CASSQSGETQYF
once,TRBV11-2,TRBJ2-2,12,NA,TGTGCCAGCAGGGAGAACACCGGGGAGCTGTTTTTT,CASRENTGELFF
NA,TRBV5-1,TRBJ2-3,14,TRBD1,TGCGCCAGCAGCTGGTTACAGGGGGGAGATACGCAGTATTTT,CASSWLQGGDTQYF
NA,TRBV21-1,TRBJ1-2,11,NA,TGTGCCAGCAGCAAATGTGGTGGCTACACCTTC,CASSKCGGYTF
NA,TRBV15,TRBJ2-4,20,NA,TGTGCCACCAGCAGAGATCTAGGGGGGGCCAGTATACTAGCCAAAAACATTCAGTACTTC,CATSRDLGGASILAKNIQYF
NA,TRBV30,TRBJ2-1,16,TRBD2,TGTGCCTGGGCCAGGGGACTAGCGGGAGGGCCGGATGAGCAGTTCTTC,CAWARGLAGGPDEQFF
NA,TRBV29-1,TRBJ2-5,15,NA,TGCAGCGTCGTAGGCGGGATTAGTAATCGGGAGACCCAGTACTTC,CSVVGGISNRETQYF
NA,TRBV7-4,TRBJ1-4,16,NA,TGTGCCAGCAGCTTTCCCCGGACCGCAACTAATGAAAAACTGTTTTTT,CASSFPRTATNEKLFF
NA,TRBV19,TRBJ1-1,18,NA,TGTGCCAGTAGTATAGAAGAATCGGCAGGGAGAATGAACACTGAAGCTTTCTTT,CASSIEESAGRMNTEAFF
NA,TRBV7-9,TRBJ2-5,14,TRBD1,TGTGCCAGCAGCCCAAGGCGGACAGGGGCGACCCAGTACTTC,CASSPRRTGATQYF
NA,TRBV19,TRBJ1-1,15,NA,TGTGCCAGTAGTACCGGAGGGGGGAGGCACACTGAAGCTTTCTTT,CASSTGGGRHTEAFF
NA,TRBV18,TRBJ1-2,17,NA,TGTGCCAGCTCACCAGAGAGGCCTCCTGAGGGGCTCTATGGCTACACCTTC,CASSPERPPEGLYGYTF
NA,TRBV6-1,TRBJ2-7,10,NA,TGTGCCAGCACTGCCTACGAGCAGTACTTC,CASTAYEQYF
NA,TRBV6-4,TRBJ1-2,12,NA,TGTGCCAGCAGCCGGACAGTTGCTGGCTACACCTTC,CASSRTVAGYTF
NA,TRBV19,TRBJ2-7,15,NA,TGTGCCAGTAGTACACATTCCCCAGATGTCGGAGGGCAGTACTTC,CASSTHSPDVGGQYF
once,TRBV5-4,TRBJ2-7,18,TRBD2,TGTGCCAGCAGCTTAAATTTGTGTCTAGCGGAGAACTTCTACGAGCAGTACTTC,CASSLNLCLAENFYEQYF
NA,TRBV11-2,TRBJ2-7,13,NA,TGTGCCAGCAGCCCACGACTCCCTCCGGTGCAGTACTTC,CASSPRLPPVQYF
once,TRBV18,TRBJ2-3,13,NA,TGTGCCAGCTCACCCCCAGGGGCAGATACGCAGTATTTT,CASSPPGADTQYF
NA,TRBV20-1,TRBJ2-3,11,NA,TGCAGTGCACCGACTGCATATACGCAGTATTTT,CSAPTAYTQYF
few,TRBV7-3,TRBJ1-1,14,NA,TGTGCCAGCAGCTTAAGTCCCAGTGGCACTGAAGCTTTCTTT,CASSLSPSGTEAFF
NA,TRBV5-1,TRBJ2-3,15,TRBD2,TGCGCCAGCAGCGGGGGACTAGCGGGTCCCAGTACGCAGTATTTT,CASSGGLAGPSTQYF
NA,TRBV18,TRBJ2-1,13,TRBD2,TGTGCCAGCTCACCTGACGGGAGGCACTTGGAGTTCTTC,CASSPDGRHLEFF
NA,TRBV7-9,TRBJ2-5,14,NA,TGTGCCAGCAGCTTAATGGGCAGCCAAGAGACCCAGTACTTC,CASSLMGSQETQYF
NA,TRBV19,TRBJ2-7,16,TRBD1,TGTGCCAGTAGAAACAGGGCCGGGACAGGGGGCGACGAGCAGTACTTC,CASRNRAGTGGDEQYF
NA,TRBV5-4,TRBJ2-7,18,NA,TGTGCCAGCAGCTTGGTCCTTCACCGACAGCTCCCCTCGTCCGAGCAGTACTTC,CASSLVLHRQLPSSEQYF
NA,TRBV7-2,TRBJ1-1,13,NA,TGTGCCAGCAGCTTATCTTCAGGAGGGTTAGCTTTCTTT,CASSLSSGGLAFF
NA,TRBV25-1,TRBJ2-7,13,NA,TGTGCCAGCACCACAGGGAACGGCAACGAGCAGTACTTC,CASTTGNGNEQYF
NA,TRBV4-1,TRBJ2-3,16,TRBD2,TGCGCCAGCAGCCAAGATCGGACTAGCGGGACAGATACGCAGTATTTT,CASSQDRTSGTDTQYF
NA,TRBV6-6,TRBJ2-3,15,NA,TGTGCCAGCAGTTACTCGGGAGTAAGCACAGATACGCAGTATTTT,CASSYSGVSTDTQYF
NA,TRBV5-1,TRBJ1-2,18,TRBD1,TGCGCCAGCAGCTCCTCATGGACAGGGGAATCGGAGCGGAAGGGCTACACCTTC,CASSSSWTGESERKGYTF
NA,TRBV5-1,TRBJ2-1,14,NA,TGCGCCAGCAGCTATATTACCGACGAGAATGAGCAGTTCTTC,CASSYITDENEQFF
NA,TRBV28,TRBJ2-5,11,NA,TGTGCCAGCAGTTCACGAGAGACCCAGTACTTC,CASSSRETQYF
NA,TRBV18,TRBJ2-3,15,NA,TGTGCCAGCTCTGGCGGGACAGAATATCTATTTACGCAGTATTTT,CASSGGTEYLFTQYF
NA,TRBV27,TRBJ2-2,17,TRBD2,TGTGCCAGCAGCTTTAAAATGGGACTAGCGATCGCCGGGGAGCTGTTTTTT,CASSFKMGLAIAGELFF
NA,TRBV11-2,TRBJ2-1,15,NA,TGTGCCAGCAGGGACGGCAGGAGCTCCTACAATGAGCAGTTCTTC,CASRDGRSSYNEQFF
NA,TRBV7-9,TRBJ1-1,14,TRBD1,TGTGCCAGCAGCTCCGACAGGGTAAAATCCGAAGCTTTCTTT,CASSSDRVKSEAFF
NA,TRBV7-9,TRBJ1-1,16,NA,TGTGCCAGCAGCCTCAAAGGGTGGGCGGGAAACACTGAAGCTTTCTTT,CASSLKGWAGNTEAFF